Ten or more counts support the clone carrying this TCR beta chain. Antigen specificity is unknown. 5'RACE, which relied on constant-segment primers, yielded TCR alpha and TCR beta cDNA libraries carrying sample barcodes and UMIs. TCRdb redid the calling of the 5' RACE reads with MiXCR, one entry per CDR3 protein. The data contain 250,000 to 300,000 distinct CDR3 sequences, under 20% of them singletons. The entry originates in a study of T-cell memory formation after mild COVID-19. Study-level background: Each donor largely had its own TCR clusters.

Trimming left V 2 bases short and J 5 bases short, with 15 bases between. The CDR3 length is 15 residues. Germline loops: CDR1 MNHEY, CDR2 SVGEGT. Notes on the study in general: Pre-infection memory showed some responding clones, and this suggested that cross-reactive memory joined.

The sample consisted of PBMCs or a T cell subset sorted from them (not recorded which). The chain has TRBV6-2 or TRBV6-3 and TRBJ2-5; no firm D call. This clonotype was obtained from a man between 18 and 35 years old who had mild COVID-19 (a few samples of this study predate the infection). Cell type and time point are not known. Here the CDR3 reads CASSYPRQFGETQYF. In DNA form, the CDR3 reads TGTGCCAGCAGTTACCCAAGACAATTCGGGGAGACCCAGTACTTC.